This TCR beta chain appears in the sequencing data of a study of OX40 agonist ivuxolimab in advanced cancers. Profiled with immunoSEQ multiplex PCR; TCRdb holds only in-frame clones, not every one. The sample holds tens of thousands of clones, about 81% seen once. Trimming removed 3 bases from V and 1 base from J, with 8 bases in between. Germline V gene lookup returns CDR1 MDHEN and CDR2 SYDVKM. The CDR3 spans 14 residues. Sequences were derived from CD4+ or CD8+ T cells sorted from blood, sampled in a trial of the OX40 agonist ivuxolimab. The chain carries TRBV28 and TRBJ2-3; D remains unclear. The receptor was derived from an adult with an advanced solid tumor such as melanoma, head and neck, liver or kidney cancer. The DNA for the CDR3 is TGTGCCAGCAGTTTGACCCGGCGCACAGATACGCAGTATTTT. This translates into CASSLTRRTDTQYF.